This T cell receptor (beta chain) was identified during a study of regulatory T cells in long-lasting Graves disease. Study context: With positive TSH receptor antibodies and over 5 years of antithyroid drugs, Graves' disease was considered persistent. The study, taken as a whole, reports: TCR diversity in persistent Graves' patients was below that of newly diagnosed ones.

CDR1 is SGHTA, CDR2 FQGNSA, per germline. The length of the CDR3 is 14 residues. The V end was cut by 1 base, the J end by 4 bases, with 7 bases between. Described time point: persistent/refractory GD, antithyroid drugs over 5 years with positive TRAb. From RNA extracted from PBMCs, the TCR library was made. Arm-PCR of CDR3 regions and iRepertoire HTBI primers were used to build TCR beta libraries. From the multiplex PCR reads, TCRdb called clonotypes with MiXCR, one entry per CDR3 protein. The profile shows a few hundred thousand distinct CDR3 sequences, 20% to 25% of them singletons. This clonotype was seen repeatedly, ten times or more. Antigen: not known.

Sample: peripheral blood mononuclear cells (PBMCs), taken when the disease was refractory, from a patient treated with antithyroid drugs. This chain uses TRBV7-2 with TRBJ2-2; the D gene is possibly TRBD2 (6 bases). This sequence was found in a female donor with Graves disease. The CDR3 bases are TGTGCCAGCAGCTTAGAGGAGGGCACCGGGGAGCTGTTTTTT. Protein sequence: CASSLEEGTGELFF.